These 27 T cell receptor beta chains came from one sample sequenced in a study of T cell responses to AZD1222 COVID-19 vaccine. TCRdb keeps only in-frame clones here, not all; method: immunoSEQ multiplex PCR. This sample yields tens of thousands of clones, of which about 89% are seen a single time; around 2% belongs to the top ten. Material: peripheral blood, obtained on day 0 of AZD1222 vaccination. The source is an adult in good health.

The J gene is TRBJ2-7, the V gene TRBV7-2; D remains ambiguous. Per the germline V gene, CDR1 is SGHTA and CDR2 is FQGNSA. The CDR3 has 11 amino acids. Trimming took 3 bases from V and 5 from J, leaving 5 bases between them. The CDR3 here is CASSFKDEQYF. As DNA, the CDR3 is TGTGCCAGCAGCTTCAAAGACGAGCAGTACTTC.

This CDR3 reads CASSLALRGHEAFF. For the CDR3, the DNA is TGTGCCAGCAGCTTAGCGCTCAGGGGGCATGAAGCTTTCTTT. The V gene is TRBV7-2, the J gene TRBJ1-1; 8 positions match TRBD1. The CDR3 is 14 amino acids. Germline CDR1 and CDR2: SGHTA and FQGNSA. V dropped 0 bases and J dropped 7; count of bases not matched to a gene: 4.

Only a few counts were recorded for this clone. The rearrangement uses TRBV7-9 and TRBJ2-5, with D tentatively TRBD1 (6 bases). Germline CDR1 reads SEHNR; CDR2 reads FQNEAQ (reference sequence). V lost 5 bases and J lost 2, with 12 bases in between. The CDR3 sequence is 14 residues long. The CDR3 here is CASSPSGAQETQYF. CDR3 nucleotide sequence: TGTGCCAGCAGCCCTTCAGGGGCGCAAGAGACCCAGTACTTC.

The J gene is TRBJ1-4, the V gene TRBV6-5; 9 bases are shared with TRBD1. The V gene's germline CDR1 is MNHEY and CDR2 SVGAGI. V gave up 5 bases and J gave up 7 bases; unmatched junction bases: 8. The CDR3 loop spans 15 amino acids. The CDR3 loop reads CASSPAQGAFEKLFF. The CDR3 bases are TGTGCCAGCAGTCCAGCACAGGGGGCCTTTGAAAAACTGTTTTTT.

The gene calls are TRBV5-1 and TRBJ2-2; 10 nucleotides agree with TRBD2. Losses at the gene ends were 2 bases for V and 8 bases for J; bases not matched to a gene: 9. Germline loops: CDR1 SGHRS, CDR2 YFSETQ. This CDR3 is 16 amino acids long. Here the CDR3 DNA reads TGCGCCAGCAGCTTAGCCTCGACGGGACTAGCGGGGGAGCTGTTTTTT. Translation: CASSLASTGLAGELFF.

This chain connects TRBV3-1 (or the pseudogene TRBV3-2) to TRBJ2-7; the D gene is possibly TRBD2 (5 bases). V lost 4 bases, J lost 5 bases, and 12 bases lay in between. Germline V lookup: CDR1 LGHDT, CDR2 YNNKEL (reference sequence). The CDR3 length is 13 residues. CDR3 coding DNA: TGTGCCAGCAGCCCCTGGACTGGGAACGAGCAGTACTTC. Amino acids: CASSPWTGNEQYF.

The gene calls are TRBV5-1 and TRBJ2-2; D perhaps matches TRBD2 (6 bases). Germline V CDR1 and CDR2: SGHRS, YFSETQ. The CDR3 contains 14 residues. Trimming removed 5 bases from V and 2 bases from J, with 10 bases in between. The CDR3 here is CASSAGGNTGELFF. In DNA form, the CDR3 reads TGCGCCAGCAGTGCCGGGGGTAACACCGGGGAGCTGTTTTTT.

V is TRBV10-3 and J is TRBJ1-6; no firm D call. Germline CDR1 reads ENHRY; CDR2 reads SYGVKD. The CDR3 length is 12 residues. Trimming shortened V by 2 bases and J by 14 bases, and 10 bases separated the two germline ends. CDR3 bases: TGTGCCATCAGTGAGCCGGGAGAGACCCTCCACTTT. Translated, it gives CAISEPGETLHF.

This CDR3 is CASSPANRGELFF. Here the CDR3 DNA reads TGTGCCAGCTCACCAGCTAACAGGGGGGAGCTGTTTTTT. This chain uses TRBV18 with TRBJ2-2; D may be TRBD1 (5 bases). Germline-derived CDR1 and CDR2 are KGHSH and LQKENI. This CDR3 region has 13 residues. The V gene lost 2 bases and the J gene lost 8 bases, with 9 bases spanning the gap.

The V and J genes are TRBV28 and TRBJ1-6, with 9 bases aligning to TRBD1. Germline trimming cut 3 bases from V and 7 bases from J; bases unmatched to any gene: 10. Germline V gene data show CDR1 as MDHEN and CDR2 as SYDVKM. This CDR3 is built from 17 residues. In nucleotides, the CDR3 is TGTGCCAGCAGTTTCGGGACAGGGAGGGGGGTAAATTCACCCCTCCACTTT. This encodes CASSFGTGRGVNSPLHF.

This chain's CDR3 is CSVALNSNQPQHF. CDR3 nucleotides: TGCAGCGTTGCACTTAATAGCAATCAGCCCCAGCATTTT. V gene TRBV29-1 combines with J gene TRBJ1-5; D call uncertain. Between the trimmed V and J ends, which lost 4 bases and 0 bases, there was a span of 7 bases. There are 13 residues in the CDR3. In germline, CDR1 is SQVTM, CDR2 ANQGSEA.

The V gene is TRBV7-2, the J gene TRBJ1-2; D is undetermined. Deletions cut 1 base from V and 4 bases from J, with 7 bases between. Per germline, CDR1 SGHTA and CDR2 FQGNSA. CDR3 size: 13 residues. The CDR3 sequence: CASSLDPGYGYTF. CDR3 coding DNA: TGTGCCAGCAGCTTAGATCCAGGCTATGGCTACACCTTC.

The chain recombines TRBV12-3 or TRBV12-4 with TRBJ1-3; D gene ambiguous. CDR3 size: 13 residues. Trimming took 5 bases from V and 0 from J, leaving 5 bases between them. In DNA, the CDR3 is TGTGCCAGCAGTCTATACTCTGGAAACACCATATATTTT. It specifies CASSLYSGNTIYF.

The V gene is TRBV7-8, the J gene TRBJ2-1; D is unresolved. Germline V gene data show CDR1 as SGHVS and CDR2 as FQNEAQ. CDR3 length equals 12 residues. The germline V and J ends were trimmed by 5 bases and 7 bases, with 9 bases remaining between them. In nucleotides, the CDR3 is TGTGCCAGCAGCGGGCCCGGAAATGAGCAGTTCTTC. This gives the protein CASSGPGNEQFF.

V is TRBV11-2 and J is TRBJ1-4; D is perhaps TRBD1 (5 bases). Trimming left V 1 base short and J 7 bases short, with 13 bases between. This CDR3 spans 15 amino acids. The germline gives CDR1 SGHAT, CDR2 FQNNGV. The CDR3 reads CASSLAPTRGEKLFF. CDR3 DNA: TGTGCCAGCAGCTTAGCTCCGACAAGGGGTGAAAAACTGTTTTTT. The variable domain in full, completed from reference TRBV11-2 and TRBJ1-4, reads EAGVAQSPRYKIIEKRQSVAFWCNPISGHATLYWYQQILGQGPKLLIQFQNNGVVDDSQLPKDRFSAERLKGVDSTLKIQPAKLEDSAVYLCASSLAPTRGEKLFFGSGTQLSVL.

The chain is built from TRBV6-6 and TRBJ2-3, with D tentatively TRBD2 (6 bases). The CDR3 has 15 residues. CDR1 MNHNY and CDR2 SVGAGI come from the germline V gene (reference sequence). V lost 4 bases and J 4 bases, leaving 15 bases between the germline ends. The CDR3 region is CASSLPDYPADTQYF. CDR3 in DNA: TGTGCCAGCAGTTTACCGGACTACCCGGCAGATACGCAGTATTTT.

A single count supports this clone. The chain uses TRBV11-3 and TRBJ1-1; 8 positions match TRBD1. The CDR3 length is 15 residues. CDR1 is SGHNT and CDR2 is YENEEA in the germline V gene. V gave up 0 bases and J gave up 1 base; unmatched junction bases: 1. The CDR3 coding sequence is TGTGCCAGCAGCTTAGATGGGACAGGGAACACTGAAGCTTTCTTT. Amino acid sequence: CASSLDGTGNTEAFF.

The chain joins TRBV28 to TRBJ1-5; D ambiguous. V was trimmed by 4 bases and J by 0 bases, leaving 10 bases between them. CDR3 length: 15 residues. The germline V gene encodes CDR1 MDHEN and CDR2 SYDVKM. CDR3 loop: CASSSLPYSNQPQHF. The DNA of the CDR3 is TGTGCCAGCAGTTCCCTTCCTTATAGCAATCAGCCCCAGCATTTT.

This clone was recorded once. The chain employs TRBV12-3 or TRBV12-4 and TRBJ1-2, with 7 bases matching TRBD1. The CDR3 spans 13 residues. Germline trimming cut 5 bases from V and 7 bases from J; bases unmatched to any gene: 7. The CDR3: CASSPTGVGGYTF. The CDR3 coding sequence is TGTGCCAGCAGTCCAACAGGGGTGGGTGGCTACACCTTC.

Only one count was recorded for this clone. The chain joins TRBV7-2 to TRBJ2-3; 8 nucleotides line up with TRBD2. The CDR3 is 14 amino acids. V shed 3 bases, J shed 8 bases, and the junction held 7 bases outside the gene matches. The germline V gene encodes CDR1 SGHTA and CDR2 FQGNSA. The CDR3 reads CASSLTAAGGTQYF. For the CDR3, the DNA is TGTGCCAGCAGCTTGACGGCCGCGGGGGGTACGCAGTATTTT.

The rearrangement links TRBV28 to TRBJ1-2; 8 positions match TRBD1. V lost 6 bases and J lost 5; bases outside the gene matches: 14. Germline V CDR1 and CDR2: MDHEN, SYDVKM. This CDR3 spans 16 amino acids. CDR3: CASRAHGQGGEYGYTF. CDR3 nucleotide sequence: TGTGCCAGCAGAGCTCACGGACAGGGAGGAGAATATGGCTACACCTTC.

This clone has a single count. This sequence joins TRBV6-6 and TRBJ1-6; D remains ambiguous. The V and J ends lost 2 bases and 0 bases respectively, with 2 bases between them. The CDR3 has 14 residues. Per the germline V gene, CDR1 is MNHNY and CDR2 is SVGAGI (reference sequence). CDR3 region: CASSYGSYNSPLHF. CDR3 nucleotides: TGTGCCAGCAGTTACGGCTCCTATAATTCACCCCTCCACTTT.

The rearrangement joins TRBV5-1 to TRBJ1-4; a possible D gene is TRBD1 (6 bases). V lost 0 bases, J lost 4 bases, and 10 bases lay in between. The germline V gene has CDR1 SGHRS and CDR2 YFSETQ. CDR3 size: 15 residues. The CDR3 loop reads CASSLARGVNEKLFF. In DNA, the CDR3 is TGCGCCAGCAGCTTGGCCAGGGGCGTTAATGAAAAACTGTTTTTT.

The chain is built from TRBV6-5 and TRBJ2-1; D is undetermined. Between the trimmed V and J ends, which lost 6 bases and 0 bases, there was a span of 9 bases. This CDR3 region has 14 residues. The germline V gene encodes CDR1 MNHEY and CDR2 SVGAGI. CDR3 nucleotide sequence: TGTGCCAGCAGGCGAGAACCCTCCTACAATGAGCAGTTCTTC. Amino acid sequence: CASRREPSYNEQFF.

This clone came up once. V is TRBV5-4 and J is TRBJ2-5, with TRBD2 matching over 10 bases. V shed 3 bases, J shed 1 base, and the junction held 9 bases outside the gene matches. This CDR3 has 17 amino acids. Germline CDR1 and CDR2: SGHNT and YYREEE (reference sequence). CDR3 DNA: TGTGCCAGCAGCTCGAAACTAGCGGGAATTTCCCAAGAGACCCAGTACTTC. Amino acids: CASSSKLAGISQETQYF.

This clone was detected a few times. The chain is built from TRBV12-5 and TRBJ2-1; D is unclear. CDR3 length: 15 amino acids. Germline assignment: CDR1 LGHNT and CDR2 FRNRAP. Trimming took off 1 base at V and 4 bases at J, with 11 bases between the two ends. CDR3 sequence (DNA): TGTGCTAGTGGTTTGGGGAGACTCGCTTACAATGAGCAGTTCTTC. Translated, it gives CASGLGRLAYNEQFF.

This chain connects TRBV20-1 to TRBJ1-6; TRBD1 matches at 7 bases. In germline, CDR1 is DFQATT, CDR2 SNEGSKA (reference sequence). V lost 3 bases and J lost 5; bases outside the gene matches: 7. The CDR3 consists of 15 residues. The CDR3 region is CSASQAGGDNSPLHF. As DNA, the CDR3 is TGCAGTGCTAGTCAGGCAGGGGGAGATAATTCACCCCTCCACTTT.